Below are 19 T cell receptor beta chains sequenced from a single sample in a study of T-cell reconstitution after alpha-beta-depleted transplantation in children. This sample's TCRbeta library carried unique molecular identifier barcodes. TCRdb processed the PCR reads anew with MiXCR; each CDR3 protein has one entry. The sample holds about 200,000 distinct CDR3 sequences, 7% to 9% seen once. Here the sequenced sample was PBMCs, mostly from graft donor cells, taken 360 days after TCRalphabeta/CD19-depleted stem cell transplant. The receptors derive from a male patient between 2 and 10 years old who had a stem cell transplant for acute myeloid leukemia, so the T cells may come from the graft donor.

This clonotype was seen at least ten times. This chain's CDR3 is CSAPQSGPQETQYF. The CDR3 DNA sequence: TGCAGTGCCCCCCAAAGCGGGCCCCAAGAGACCCAGTACTTC. This chain links TRBV20-1 with TRBJ2-5; D perhaps matches TRBD2 (6 bases). V was clipped by 6 bases and J by 1 base, with 15 bases between them. This CDR3 has 14 amino acids. Germline V gene lookup returns CDR1 DFQATT and CDR2 SNEGSKA (reference sequence).

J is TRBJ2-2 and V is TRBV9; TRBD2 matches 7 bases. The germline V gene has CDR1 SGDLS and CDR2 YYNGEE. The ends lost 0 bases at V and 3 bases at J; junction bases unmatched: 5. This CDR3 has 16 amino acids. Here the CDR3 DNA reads TGTGCCAGCAGCGTAGGGGTGGGAGGGCACACCGGGGAGCTGTTTTTT. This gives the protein CASSVGVGGHTGELFF.

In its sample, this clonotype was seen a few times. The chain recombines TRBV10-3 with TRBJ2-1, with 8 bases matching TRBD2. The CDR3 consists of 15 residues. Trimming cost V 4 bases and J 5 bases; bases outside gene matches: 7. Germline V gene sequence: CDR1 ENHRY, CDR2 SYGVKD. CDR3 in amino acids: CAISGWVAGHNEQFF. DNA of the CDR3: TGTGCCATCAGTGGATGGGTAGCGGGGCACAATGAGCAGTTCTTC.

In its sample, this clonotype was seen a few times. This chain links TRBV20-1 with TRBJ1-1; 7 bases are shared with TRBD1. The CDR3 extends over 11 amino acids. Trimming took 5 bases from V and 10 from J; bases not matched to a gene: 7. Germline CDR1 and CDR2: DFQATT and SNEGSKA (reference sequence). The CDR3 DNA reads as TGCAGTGCTCTAACAGGGGAGGTAGCTTTCTTT. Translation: CSALTGEVAFF.

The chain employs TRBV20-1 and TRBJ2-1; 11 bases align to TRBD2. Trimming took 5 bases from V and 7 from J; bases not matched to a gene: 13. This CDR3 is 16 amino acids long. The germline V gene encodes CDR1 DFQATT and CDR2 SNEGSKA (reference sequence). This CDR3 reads CSAFTSGSSGGNEQFF. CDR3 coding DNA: TGCAGTGCTTTTACTAGCGGGAGCTCGGGAGGGAATGAGCAGTTCTTC.

In nucleotides, the CDR3 is TGTGCCAGCAGTGAACAAGATTATACGCAGTATTTT. It codes for CASSEQDYTQYF. This chain connects TRBV25-1 to TRBJ2-3; D not certain. V lost 2 bases to trimming and J lost 7 bases, with 7 bases between them. Germline V gene sequence: CDR1 MGHDK, CDR2 SYGVNS. The CDR3 is 12 amino acids.

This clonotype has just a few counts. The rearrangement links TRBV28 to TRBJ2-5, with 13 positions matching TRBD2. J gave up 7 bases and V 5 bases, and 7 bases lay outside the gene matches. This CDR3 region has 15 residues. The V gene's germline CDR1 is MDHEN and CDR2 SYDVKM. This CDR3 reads CASSPDRLAGGTQYF. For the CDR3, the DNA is TGTGCCAGCAGTCCGGATCGACTAGCGGGAGGGACCCAGTACTTC.

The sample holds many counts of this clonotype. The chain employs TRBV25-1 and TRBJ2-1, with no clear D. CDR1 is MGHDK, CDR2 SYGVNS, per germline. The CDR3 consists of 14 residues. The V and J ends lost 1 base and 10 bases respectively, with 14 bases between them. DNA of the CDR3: TGTGCCAGCAGTGAATTTAACCCCCCAGCGGAGCAGTTCTTC. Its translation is CASSEFNPPAEQFF.

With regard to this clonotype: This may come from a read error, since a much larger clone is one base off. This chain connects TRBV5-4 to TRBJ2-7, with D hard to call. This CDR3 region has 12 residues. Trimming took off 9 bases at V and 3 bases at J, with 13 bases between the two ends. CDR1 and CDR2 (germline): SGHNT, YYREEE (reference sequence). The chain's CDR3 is CAIGSQLYEQYF. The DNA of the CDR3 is TGTGCCATCGGCTCACAACTCTACGAGCAGTACTTC.

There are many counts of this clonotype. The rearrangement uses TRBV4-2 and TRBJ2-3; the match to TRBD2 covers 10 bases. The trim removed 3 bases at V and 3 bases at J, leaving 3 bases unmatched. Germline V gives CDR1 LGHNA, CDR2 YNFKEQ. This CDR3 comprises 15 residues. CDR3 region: CASSQELAGTDTQYF. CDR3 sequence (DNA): TGTGCCAGCAGCCAGGAACTAGCGGGAACAGATACGCAGTATTTT.

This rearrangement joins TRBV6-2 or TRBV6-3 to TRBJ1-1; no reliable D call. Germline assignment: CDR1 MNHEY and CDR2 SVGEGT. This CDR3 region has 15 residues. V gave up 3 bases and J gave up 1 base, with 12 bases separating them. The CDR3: CASSYLAFQNTEAFF. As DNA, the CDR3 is TGTGCCAGCAGTTATCTGGCTTTTCAGAACACTGAAGCTTTCTTT.

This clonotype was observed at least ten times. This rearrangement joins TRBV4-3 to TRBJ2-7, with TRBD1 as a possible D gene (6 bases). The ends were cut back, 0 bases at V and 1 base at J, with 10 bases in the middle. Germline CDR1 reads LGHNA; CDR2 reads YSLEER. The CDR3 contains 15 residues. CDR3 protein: CASSQDPGQSYEQYF. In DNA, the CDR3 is TGCGCCAGCAGCCAAGATCCCGGACAGTCCTACGAGCAGTACTTC.

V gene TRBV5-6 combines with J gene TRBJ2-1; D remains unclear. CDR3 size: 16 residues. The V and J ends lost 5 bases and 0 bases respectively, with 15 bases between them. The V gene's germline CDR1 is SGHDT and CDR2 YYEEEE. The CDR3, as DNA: TGTGCCAGCAGTTCCAGACGGCTTCACTCCTACAATGAGCAGTTCTTC. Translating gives CASSSRRLHSYNEQFF.

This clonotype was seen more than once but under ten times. CDR3 residues: CASSKQVAGELFF. CDR3 DNA: TGCGCCAGCAGCAAACAGGTTGCCGGGGAGCTGTTTTTT. The J gene is TRBJ2-2, the V gene TRBV5-1; D is perhaps TRBD1 (5 bases). V was pared by 4 bases and J by 6 bases, with 10 bases between. The CDR3 is made up of 13 amino acids. Germline-derived CDR1 and CDR2 are SGHRS and YFSETQ.

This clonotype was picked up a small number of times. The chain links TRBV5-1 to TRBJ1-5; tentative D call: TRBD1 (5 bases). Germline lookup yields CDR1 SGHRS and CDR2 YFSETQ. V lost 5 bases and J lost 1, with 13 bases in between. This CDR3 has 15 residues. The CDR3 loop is CASRIIRGSNQPQHF. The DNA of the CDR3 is TGCGCCAGCAGAATTATTCGGGGGAGCAATCAGCCCCAGCATTTT.

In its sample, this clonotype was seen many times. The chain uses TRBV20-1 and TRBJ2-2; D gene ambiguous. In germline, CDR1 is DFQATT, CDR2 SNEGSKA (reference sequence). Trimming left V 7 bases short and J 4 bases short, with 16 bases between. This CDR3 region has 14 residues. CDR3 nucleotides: TGCAGTGTCCCCAACTCCCCGGGCACCGGGGAGCTGTTTTTT. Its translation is CSVPNSPGTGELFF.

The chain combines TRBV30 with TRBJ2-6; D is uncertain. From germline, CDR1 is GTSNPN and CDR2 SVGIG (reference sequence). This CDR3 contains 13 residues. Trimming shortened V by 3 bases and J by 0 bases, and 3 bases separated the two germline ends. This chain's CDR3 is CAWRNSGANVLTF. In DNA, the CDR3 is TGTGCCTGGAGGAACTCTGGGGCCAACGTCCTGACTTTC. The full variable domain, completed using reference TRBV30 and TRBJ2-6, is SQTIHQWPATLVQPVGSPLSLECTVEGTSNPNLYWYRQAAGRGLQLLFYSVGIGQISSEVPQNLSASRPQDRQFILSSKKLLLSDSGFYLCAWRNSGANVLTFGAGSRLTVL.

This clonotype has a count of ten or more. The CDR3: CATSASRDRVMAKNIQYF. The CDR3 region has the DNA TGTGCCACCAGTGCGTCCCGGGACAGGGTTATGGCCAAAAACATTCAGTACTTC. The chain is built from TRBV24-1 and TRBJ2-4; 9 bases are shared with TRBD1. V gave up 5 bases and J gave up 1 base; unmatched junction bases: 11. The CDR3 is 18 amino acids. Germline V gives CDR1 KGHDR, CDR2 SFDVKD.

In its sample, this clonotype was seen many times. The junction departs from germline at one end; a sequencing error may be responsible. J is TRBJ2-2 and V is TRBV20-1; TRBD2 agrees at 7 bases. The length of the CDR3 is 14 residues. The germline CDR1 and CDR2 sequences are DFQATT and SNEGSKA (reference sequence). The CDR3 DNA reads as TGCAGTGCGAGAGCGGGACGTAACACCGGGGAGCTGTTTTTT. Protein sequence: CSARAGRNTGELFF.